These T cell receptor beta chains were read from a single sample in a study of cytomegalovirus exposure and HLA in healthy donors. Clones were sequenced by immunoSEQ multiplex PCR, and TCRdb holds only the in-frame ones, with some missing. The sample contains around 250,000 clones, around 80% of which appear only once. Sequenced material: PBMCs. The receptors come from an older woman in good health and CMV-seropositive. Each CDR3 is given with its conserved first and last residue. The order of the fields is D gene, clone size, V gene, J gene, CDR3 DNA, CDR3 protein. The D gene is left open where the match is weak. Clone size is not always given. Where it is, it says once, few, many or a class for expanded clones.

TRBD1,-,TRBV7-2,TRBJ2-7,TGTGCCAGCAGCCTTCCCGGGACAGGGCCCGAGCAGTACTTC,CASSLPGTGPEQYF
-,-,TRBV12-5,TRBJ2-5,TGTGCTAGTGGTCCCGGGACTGCGATACCCAAAGAGACCCAGTACTTC,CASGPGTAIPKETQYF
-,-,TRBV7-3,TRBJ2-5,TGTGCCAGCAGCTTAGGGGGGAGAGTGGGTGAGACCCAGTACTTC,CASSLGGRVGETQYF
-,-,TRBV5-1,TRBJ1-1,TGCGCCAGCAGCCTGAACAGAGCCAACACTGAAGCTTTCTTT,CASSLNRANTEAFF
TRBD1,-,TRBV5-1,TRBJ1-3,TGCGCCAGCAGCTCCGACAGGGCTGGAAACACCATATATTTT,CASSSDRAGNTIYF
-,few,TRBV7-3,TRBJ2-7,TGTGCCAGCAGCTTAACGACTAGTCACGGGCAGTACTTC,CASSLTTSHGQYF
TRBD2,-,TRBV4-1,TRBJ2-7,TGCGCCAGCAGCCAACTAGCGGGCGTTACCCCCTACGAGCAGTACTTC,CASSQLAGVTPYEQYF
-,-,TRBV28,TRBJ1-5,TGTGCCAGCGGCTCACTCGGGTTTCAGCCCCAGCATTTT,CASGSLGFQPQHF
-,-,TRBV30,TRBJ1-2,TGTGCCTCGAACAGGGAGTATGGCTACACCTTC,CASNREYGYTF
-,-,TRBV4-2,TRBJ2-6,TGTGCCAGCAGCCAAGACACAGGGAGAACTGGGGCCAACGTCCTGACTTTC,CASSQDTGRTGANVLTF
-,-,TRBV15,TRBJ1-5,TGTGCCACCAGCAGAGATAAGCGCAGGACAAGCAATCAGCCCCAGCATTTT,CATSRDKRRTSNQPQHF
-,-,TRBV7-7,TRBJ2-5,TGTGCTAGCAGCTTATTTTTGGGGGCGCAGGGCGGGACCCAGTACTTC,CASSLFLGAQGGTQYF
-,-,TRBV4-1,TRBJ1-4,TGCGCCAGCAGCCAACATTCCGGGACAAATGAAAAACTGTTTTTT,CASSQHSGTNEKLFF
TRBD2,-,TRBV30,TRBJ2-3,TGTGCCTGGAGCTCCCCAGCGGGAGAGGAAGATACGCAGTATTTT,CAWSSPAGEEDTQYF
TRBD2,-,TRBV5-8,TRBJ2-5,TGTGCCAGCAGTTTTAGCGGGATAAGTAGAGAGACCCAGTACTTC,CASSFSGISRETQYF
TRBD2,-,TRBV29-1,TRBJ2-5,TGCAGCGGACTAGCGGGAGGTGGTGAGACCCAGTACTTC,CSGLAGGGETQYF
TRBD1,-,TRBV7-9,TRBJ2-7,TGTGCCAGCAGCTTGACAGGGGGCGTGGGTTACGAGCAGTACTTC,CASSLTGGVGYEQYF
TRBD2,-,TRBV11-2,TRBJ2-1,TGTGCCAGCAGCTTAGAATACGGGAGGGGCAATGAGCAGTTCTTC,CASSLEYGRGNEQFF
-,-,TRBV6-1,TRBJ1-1,TGTGCCAGCAGTTCCCCGGTCGGACAGGCTTTCTTT,CASSSPVGQAFF
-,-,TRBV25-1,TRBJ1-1,TGTGCCAGCGGACATTCGAACACTGAAGCTTTCTTT,CASGHSNTEAFF
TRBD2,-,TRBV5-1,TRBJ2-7,TGCGCCAGCAGCTTCTTGGTAGCGGGTTTCTCCTACGAGCAGTACTTC,CASSFLVAGFSYEQYF
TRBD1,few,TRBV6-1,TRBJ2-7,TGTGCCAGCTACCCAGGGGGTCTGAGCTACGAGCAGTACTTC,CASYPGGLSYEQYF
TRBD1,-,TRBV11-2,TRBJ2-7,TGTGCCAGCAGCTCGTACCCACAGGGGCGGAACGAGCAGTACTTC,CASSSYPQGRNEQYF
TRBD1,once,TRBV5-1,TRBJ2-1,TGCGCCAGCAGCTCAACGGGGACAGGGGGCAAGTACAATGAGCAGTTCTTC,CASSSTGTGGKYNEQFF
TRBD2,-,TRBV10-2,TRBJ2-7,TGCGCCAGCAGTCCACTAGCGGGAGGCCACGAGCAGTACTTC,CASSPLAGGHEQYF
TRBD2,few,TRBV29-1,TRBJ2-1,TGCAGCGTTGAAATTGGACTAGTGCTCTACAATGAGCAGTTCTTC,CSVEIGLVLYNEQFF
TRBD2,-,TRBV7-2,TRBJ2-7,TGTGCCAGCAGCCCCTCACTAGTTAGCGGGAGGTACCACGAGCAGTACTTC,CASSPSLVSGRYHEQYF
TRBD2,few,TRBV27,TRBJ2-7,TGTGCCAGCAGAAGGACTAGAGAGTACGAGCAGTACTTC,CASRRTREYEQYF
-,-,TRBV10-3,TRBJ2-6,TGTGCCATTGCAGTTCTGTCCTCTGGGGCCAACGTCCTGACTTTC,CAIAVLSSGANVLTF
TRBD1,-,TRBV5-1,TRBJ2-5,TGCGCCAGCAGCTCAACACCCACAGGGGGCTACAAGACCCAGTACTTC,CASSSTPTGGYKTQYF
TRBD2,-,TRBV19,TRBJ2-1,TGTGCCAGTAGGAGACTAGCGGGAGGGCCTGAGGAGTCGAATGAGCAGTTCTTC,CASRRLAGGPEESNEQFF
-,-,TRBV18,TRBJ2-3,TGTGCCAGCTCACCAGGGGCCCCATACACAGATACGCAGTATTTT,CASSPGAPYTDTQYF
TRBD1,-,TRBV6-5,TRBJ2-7,TGTGCCAGCAGTTACTCTAGGGGGACAGGGGGCTGGGAGCAGTACTTC,CASSYSRGTGGWEQYF
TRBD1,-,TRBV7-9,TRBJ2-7,TGTGCCAGCAGCTCTACCGTGGTGGACGACAGGGGATTTTCCTACGAGCAGTACTTC,CASSSTVVDDRGFSYEQYF
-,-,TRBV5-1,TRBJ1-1,TGCGCCAGCAGGTCAGCGCCAAACACTGAAGCTTTCTTT,CASRSAPNTEAFF
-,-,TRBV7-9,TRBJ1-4,TGTGCCAGCAGCTTACTGACAGGTGAAAAACTGTTTTTT,CASSLLTGEKLFF
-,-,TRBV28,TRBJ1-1,TGTGCCAGCAGCCACCCCCGAGAAAGGAACACTGAAGCTTTCTTT,CASSHPRERNTEAFF
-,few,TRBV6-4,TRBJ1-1,TGTGCCAGCAATCAGGGGCCCGAAGCTTTCTTT,CASNQGPEAFF
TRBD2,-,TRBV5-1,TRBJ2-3,TGCGCCAGCAGCCCCGCTAGCGGCCCCACAGATACGCAGTATTTT,CASSPASGPTDTQYF